This T cell receptor beta chain was profiled in a study of Graves' ophthalmopathy and Graves' hyperthyroidism. General study findings and limits: Progression of ophthalmopathy was predicted by the model with roughly 71% sensitivity and approximately 72% specificity.

Diagnostic conclusions were grounded in clinical symptoms, serum thyroxine, TRAb, thyroid ultrasound and orbital computed tomography. This clonotype was seen many times. The antigen is unknown. Investigators amplified TCR beta CDR3 regions from RNA transcripts. HTBI-primed first-round RT-PCR preceded second-round multiplex PCR. Each CDR3 protein is one row after TCRdb ran MiXCR on the multiplex PCR reads. The sample lists about 400,000 distinct CDR3 sequences, about 17% seen once, with 1.6% in the top ten. Sample: peripheral blood. This receptor was obtained from a woman younger than 35 with Graves' ophthalmopathy.

The CDR3 loop is CASSFTLDRDAREQYF. The CDR3, as DNA: TGTGCCAGCAGCTTTACTTTGGACAGGGACGCAAGGGAGCAGTACTTC. V gene TRBV13 combines with J gene TRBJ2-7; 8 positions match TRBD1. Trimming at V came to 3 bases and at J to 7 bases, leaving 14 bases not matched to a gene. This CDR3 region has 16 residues. Per the germline V gene, CDR1 is PRHDT and CDR2 is FYEKMQ (reference sequence).